This T cell receptor beta chain was profiled in a study of early T cells in non-severe SARS-CoV-2 infection (dated by TCRdb to the early 2020s). Regarding the research as a whole: Because TCR sequencing was done on bulk RNA from unsorted whole blood, the alpha and beta chains could not be paired. Beyond this particular receptor, the publication reports: VDJdb matching was skewed toward anti-spike CD8 responses, so virus-specific expansions were likely underestimated and private and CD4 specificities were missed.

Libraries were constructed by 5' RACE. Sequencing relied on a NextSeq 500. Unique molecular identifiers were attached to individual cDNA molecules in the TCR library protocol so that sequencing error and PCR bias could be corrected. Both TCR alpha and beta chains were sequenced, and tight co-correlation was observed between alpha and beta sequence abundances in each sample. In the paper's pipeline: Decombinator V4 was used to annotate TCR sequences for V gene, J gene and CDR3. TCRs were defined as expanded if a significant change between any two time points was detected under a Poisson model with p below 0.0001. Abundances of TCRs were expressed as counts per million after normalisation to the total number of TCRs sequenced in each sample. TRAV1-2 paired with TRAJ12, TRAJ20 or TRAJ33 defined MAIT TCRs, while TRAV10 paired with TRAJ18 defined iNKT TCRs. VDJdb, accessed 1 November 2021, was searched for CMV, EBV and SARS-CoV-2 annotated TCRs, excluding TCRs annotated for multiple antigens. TCRdb redid the processing of the public reads, applying fastp at Q25 and MiXCR, and retained in-frame beta chains. Every distinct CDR3 protein forms one entry, paired with its most common genes and DNA. None of the V and J calls come from the authors' own analysis; TCRdb made them. The sample table shows tens of thousands of distinct CDR3 sequences, and around 8.9% are seen once. Approximately 18% of the sample is in the top ten clones.

Concerning this clonotype: What antigen it recognizes has not been identified. It has no much larger one-base neighbor in the sample; base qualities were not kept.

Set within a cohort of healthcare workers in London, UK, this nested case-control study involved weekly PCR testing of nasopharyngeal swabs along with blood sampling. Healthcare workers were enrolled in the week of the UK lockdown, from 23 to 31 March 2020, and were followed every week for up to roughly 16 weeks. Taken from the germline V gene, the CDR1 and CDR2 loops are SGHTA and FQGTGA. The CDR3 measures 15 amino acids from cysteine to phenylalanine. The CDR3 DNA has 45 bases and is translated from base 1. The V and J ends are trimmed by 0 bases and 5 bases, leaving 13 bases between them. The chain is assembled from TRBV7-3 and TRBJ1-1; the D region possibly corresponds to TRBD1 (6 bases align). This TCR derives from an adult who was a healthcare worker with PCR-confirmed SARS-CoV-2 infection or an uninfected control (not recorded which). The sample taken for sequencing was whole blood. The bases read TGTGCCAGCAGCTTAACCGCAGGGGTGGAAACTGAAGCTTTCTTT. Translated, this gives CASSLTAGVETEAFF.